These 15 T cell receptor beta chains were sequenced from one sample in a study of blood T cell repertoires in COVID-19. TCRdb's copy holds only in-frame clones and misses some; the assay was immunoSEQ multiplex PCR. The data show 60,000 or so clones, with over 70% seen just once and roughly 10% held by the top ten. The sequenced sample consisted of peripheral blood. All receptors come from a man in his thirties or forties with COVID-19, enrolled during active disease.

This clone was seen more than once but under ten times. This chain uses TRBV7-9 with TRBJ2-2; 11 nucleotides agree with TRBD2. From germline, CDR1 is SEHNR and CDR2 FQNEAQ (reference sequence). With 3 bases clipped from V and 1 base from J, the junction kept 1 base outside the gene matches. This CDR3 has 16 amino acids. The CDR3 here is CASSFTSGRNTGELFF. The CDR3 DNA follows: TGTGCCAGCAGCTTTACTAGCGGGAGGAACACCGGGGAGCTGTTTTTT.

V gene TRBV5-1 combines with J gene TRBJ1-1; 8 nucleotides match TRBD1. With V trimmed by 1 base and J by 7 bases, 0 bases remained unmatched. This CDR3 comprises 12 residues. Germline CDR1 is SGHRS and CDR2 is YFSETQ. The CDR3 reads CASSLTGGEAFF. CDR3 coding DNA: TGCGCCAGCAGCTTGACAGGGGGTGAAGCTTTCTTT.

The chain links TRBV11-3 to TRBJ2-3, with 7 bases identical to TRBD2. CDR1 is SGHNT and CDR2 is YENEEA in the germline V gene. CDR3 length: 13 amino acids. J lost 4 bases, V lost 5 bases, and 3 bases had no gene match. CDR3 amino acids: CASSTAGADTQYF. CDR3 sequence (DNA): TGTGCCAGCAGCACCGCGGGAGCAGATACGCAGTATTTT.

This sequence joins TRBV15 and TRBJ2-1; 11 bases fit TRBD2. The V segment lost 3 bases and the J segment 5 bases; nucleotides outside the gene matches: 6. The CDR3 is 16 amino acids. Germline V gene lookup returns CDR1 LNHNV and CDR2 YYDKDF (reference sequence). This chain's CDR3 is CATSRVPSGGNNEQFF. CDR3 nucleotide sequence: TGTGCCACCAGCAGGGTCCCTAGCGGGGGGAACAATGAGCAGTTCTTC.

The chain recombines TRBV19 with TRBJ1-5; a possible D gene is TRBD1 (5 bases). V was trimmed by 3 bases and J by 0 bases, leaving 9 bases between them. Germline V gives CDR1 LNHDA, CDR2 SQIVND (reference sequence). The CDR3 spans 15 residues. Written as DNA, the CDR3 is TGTGCCAGTAGTATTTCCAGGGTTAGCAATCAGCCCCAGCATTTT. Amino acid sequence: CASSISRVSNQPQHF.

The J gene is TRBJ1-5, the V gene TRBV7-2; the D is unclear. CDR3 length equals 15 residues. Trimming removed 1 base from V and 7 bases from J, with 14 bases in between. The V gene's germline CDR1 is SGHTA and CDR2 FQGNSA. In DNA, the CDR3 is TGTGCCAGCAGCTTAGTATCGGTCGGGGAACAGCCCCAGCATTTT. Residues: CASSLVSVGEQPQHF.

The rearrangement uses TRBV7-9 and TRBJ2-5; D ambiguous. Germline CDR1 is SEHNR and CDR2 is FQNEAQ (reference sequence). The CDR3 has 13 amino acids. The V end lost 5 bases, the J end lost 5 bases, and 12 bases lay between the germline ends. The DNA for the CDR3 is TGTGCCAGCAGCCGTGGGTCGAGGGAGACCCAGTACTTC. It is translated as CASSRGSRETQYF.

The chain links TRBV18 to TRBJ2-3; D may be TRBD1 (5 bases). This CDR3 has 17 amino acids. Germline assignment: CDR1 KGHSH and CDR2 LQKENI. Trimming removed 5 bases from V and 0 bases from J, with 18 bases in between. This CDR3 is CASSFRQPGTSTDTQYF. Written as DNA, the CDR3 is TGTGCCAGCTCATTTCGACAGCCCGGAACTAGCACAGATACGCAGTATTTT. Using reference TRBV18 and TRBJ2-3 for the parts outside the CDR3, the full variable domain is NAGVMQNPRHLVRRRGQEARLRCSPMKGHSHVYWYRQLPEEGLKFMVYLQKENIIDESGMPKERFSAEFPKEGPSILRIQQVVRGDSAAYFCASSFRQPGTSTDTQYFGPGTRLTVL.

The chain joins TRBV11-2 to TRBJ1-6; D unclear. The CDR3 is made up of 15 amino acids. The germline V and J ends were trimmed by 5 bases and 11 bases, with 19 bases remaining between them. Germline V CDR1 and CDR2: SGHAT, FQNNGV. As DNA, the CDR3 is TGTGCCAGCAGCCGGAAGGCAGGTCCGTACGCACCCCTCCACTTT. It codes for CASSRKAGPYAPLHF.

This chain connects TRBV5-4 to TRBJ2-3; D may be TRBD2 (6 bases). Germline assignment: CDR1 SGHNT and CDR2 YYREEE (reference sequence). This CDR3 is 17 amino acids long. V was trimmed by 4 bases and J by 0 bases, leaving 18 bases between them. The DNA for the CDR3 is TGTGCCAGCAGCCTAGGGCCGGGGGAGCTGAGCACAGATACGCAGTATTTT. As protein: CASSLGPGELSTDTQYF.

The chain employs TRBV4-2 and TRBJ2-3; D is ambiguous. The germline CDR1 and CDR2 sequences are LGHNA and YNFKEQ. Deletions cut 1 base from V and 2 bases from J, with 7 bases between. The CDR3 runs 14 residues. The CDR3 DNA sequence: TGTGCCAGCAGCCAAGCACTGAACACAGATACGCAGTATTTT. Translation: CASSQALNTDTQYF.

The J gene is TRBJ1-2, the V gene TRBV5-1, with 7 positions matching TRBD1. The CDR3 is 15 residues long. V shed 4 bases, J shed 2 bases, and the junction held 8 bases outside the gene matches. Germline lookup yields CDR1 SGHRS and CDR2 YFSETQ. CDR3 in DNA: TGCGCCAGCAGCCCGGGGACAGTGTTAAACTATGGCTACACCTTC. The encoded protein is CASSPGTVLNYGYTF.

The chain links TRBV6-5 to TRBJ1-3; D not resolved. Trimming pared 0 bases from V and 5 bases from J, leaving 14 bases between. This CDR3 has 16 residues. Looked up from germline, CDR1 is MNHEY and CDR2 is SVGAGI. CDR3 protein: CASSYSLPQERNTIYF. The CDR3 DNA follows: TGTGCCAGCAGTTACTCCCTACCCCAAGAGAGAAACACCATATATTTT.

This chain links TRBV27 with TRBJ1-4; the D gene is possibly TRBD1 (6 bases). From germline, CDR1 is MNHEY and CDR2 SMNVEV (reference sequence). With 4 bases removed from V and 0 bases from J, the gap between germline ends came to 6 bases. This CDR3 has 14 amino acids. The CDR3, as DNA: TGTGCCAGCAGTTGGACAGCAACTAATGAAAAACTGTTTTTT. Protein: CASSWTATNEKLFF.

This chain joins TRBV27 and TRBJ1-3, with D unresolved. Trimming stripped 3 bases from V and 0 bases from J, with 9 bases between. The CDR3 is 15 residues long. Germline V gene lookup returns CDR1 MNHEY and CDR2 SMNVEV (reference sequence). CDR3 amino acids: CASSFPPGSGNTIYF. In DNA, the CDR3 is TGTGCCAGCAGTTTTCCCCCCGGCTCTGGAAACACCATATATTTT.